Below are 23 T cell receptor beta chains sequenced from a single sample in a study of T cell repertoires in ileal Crohn's disease (dated by TCRdb to about 2019). Libraries were constructed by the immunoSEQ multiplex PCR assay. Held by TCRdb, this immuneACCESS table contains in-frame sequences only and omits some clones. Under half of the omission traces to an unresolved V gene where checked; the cause of the rest is unknown. The table for this sample lists about 12,000 clones; 82% of them were counted only once. Clones ranked in the top ten supply about a tenth of the sample. This sample's time point label indicates: neoterminal ileum biopsy at postoperative endoscopy, about 6 months after surgery. The sample consisted of ileal tissue. All receptors derive from an adult with Crohn's disease.

This clone was seen a single time. The chain joins TRBV7-2 to TRBJ2-2; tentative D call: TRBD1 (6 bases). This CDR3 comprises 15 residues. Germline-derived CDR1 and CDR2 are SGHTA and FQGNSA. The V end lost 6 bases, the J end lost 0 bases, and 11 bases lay between the germline ends. CDR3 sequence: CASSRDISNTGELFF. The CDR3 DNA reads as TGTGCCAGCAGTCGGGACATTTCGAACACCGGGGAGCTGTTTTTT.

The V call is TRBV6-5, the J call TRBJ1-1; 7 bases match TRBD1. Germline CDR1 MNHEY, CDR2 SVGAGI. This CDR3 has 12 residues. V lost 5 bases and J lost 5; bases outside the gene matches: 2. CDR3 in amino acids: CASSQTGTEAFF. In DNA form, the CDR3 reads TGTGCCAGCAGTCAGACAGGGACTGAAGCTTTCTTT.

The J gene is TRBJ2-7, the V gene TRBV5-1, with 7 positions matching TRBD1. Germline V lookup: CDR1 SGHRS, CDR2 YFSETQ. CDR3 length: 14 residues. The V segment lost 2 bases and the J segment 4 bases; nucleotides outside the gene matches: 6. CDR3 residues: CASSFGTVLYEQYF. The CDR3 DNA sequence: TGCGCCAGCAGCTTCGGGACAGTGCTTTACGAGCAGTACTTC.

The chain combines TRBV10-3 with TRBJ2-3; 10 positions match TRBD2. This CDR3 is 17 amino acids long. Germline values: CDR1 ENHRY, CDR2 SYGVKD. With 6 bases clipped from V and 0 bases from J, the junction kept 9 bases outside the gene matches. The CDR3 DNA reads TGTGCCATCAGGGAATTGGGACTAGCGTCTAGCACAGATACGCAGTATTTT. Amino acid sequence: CAIRELGLASSTDTQYF.

The chain carries TRBV5-1 and TRBJ2-7; possible D gene TRBD2, 5 bases. Germline CDR1 SGHRS, CDR2 YFSETQ. This CDR3 spans 14 amino acids. V was clipped by 1 base and J by 2 bases, with 10 bases between them. CDR3 loop: CASSLRNSAYEQYF. CDR3 nucleotides: TGCGCCAGCAGCTTGAGGAATAGCGCCTACGAGCAGTACTTC.

This chain connects TRBV6-1 to TRBJ1-2; 9 bases are a match to TRBD1. CDR3 size: 14 residues. V was pared by 6 bases and J by 4 bases, with 6 bases of the junction left unmatched. CDR1 MNHNS and CDR2 SASEGT come from the germline V gene. DNA of the CDR3: TGTGCCAGCAGAAGGACAGGGGAAGGCTATGGCTACACCTTC. Translation: CASRRTGEGYGYTF.

The genes are TRBV27 and TRBJ2-2; 13 nucleotides line up with TRBD2. Germline CDR1 reads MNHEY; CDR2 reads SMNVEV (reference sequence). The CDR3 runs 16 residues. With V trimmed by 6 bases and J by 6 bases, 7 bases remained unmatched. CDR3 protein: CASRGLAGPRAGELFF. The CDR3 region has the DNA TGTGCCAGCAGGGGACTAGCGGGGCCCCGGGCCGGGGAGCTGTTTTTT.

The rearrangement joins TRBV6-5 to TRBJ1-1, with D unresolved. The germline gives CDR1 MNHEY, CDR2 SVGAGI. The CDR3 spans 16 residues. Trimming cost V 2 bases and J 0 bases, with 13 bases left between them. Here the CDR3 DNA reads TGTGCCAGCAGTTACGGAGGCCCTCTCCTGAACACTGAAGCTTTCTTT. Its protein is CASSYGGPLLNTEAFF.

This clone was seen only a few times. The sample holds other DNA sequences that translate to the same CDR3. The chain couples TRBV7-9 to TRBJ1-1; D possibly corresponds to TRBD1 (5 bases). The CDR3 contains 13 residues. Germline V gene sequence: CDR1 SEHNR, CDR2 FQNEAQ (reference sequence). Trimming took off 5 bases at V and 3 bases at J, with 10 bases between the two ends. The CDR3: CASSPSRDTEAFF. The DNA of the CDR3 is TGTGCCAGCAGCCCCTCCAGGGACACTGAAGCTTTCTTT.

The chain joins TRBV7-8 to TRBJ1-5, with D unresolved. The V gene's germline CDR1 is SGHVS and CDR2 FQNEAQ. V was trimmed by 2 bases and J by 7 bases, leaving 9 bases between them. CDR3 length: 13 residues. The CDR3 sequence is CASSLTGNQPQHF. As DNA, the CDR3 is TGTGCCAGCAGCTTAACGGGTAACCAGCCCCAGCATTTT.

This sequence joins TRBV6-1 and TRBJ2-2; 9 nucleotides agree with TRBD2. In germline, CDR1 is MNHNS, CDR2 SASEGT. The CDR3 contains 15 residues. V shed 4 bases, J shed 7 bases, and the junction held 7 bases outside the gene matches. CDR3 DNA sequence: TGTGCCAGCAGTGGATTGCTAGCGGGGAGCGGGGAGCTGTTTTTT. Encoded protein: CASSGLLAGSGELFF.

As for this clone: One end of the junction does not line up with germline, which may come from a read error. The chain has TRBV7-8 and TRBJ2-7; D not certain. CDR1 and CDR2 (germline): SGHVS, FQNEAQ. This CDR3 has 12 amino acids. CDR3: CASSQPSLSRDF. As DNA, the CDR3 is TGTGCCAGCAGCCAACCCTCCTTGAGTCGGGACTTC.

The chain has TRBV19 and TRBJ2-5; 7 bases fit TRBD2. Trimming took 3 bases from V and 4 from J; bases not matched to a gene: 8. This CDR3 has 15 amino acids. Germline loops: CDR1 LNHDA, CDR2 SQIVND (reference sequence). CDR3 in amino acids: CASSMYLAGAETQYF. The CDR3 coding sequence is TGTGCCAGTAGTATGTATCTTGCGGGAGCAGAGACCCAGTACTTC.

The DNA of the CDR3 is TGTGCCAGCAGGGACAGGACCTCTGGGGCCAACGTCCTGACTTTC. Its translation is CASRDRTSGANVLTF. J is TRBJ2-6 and V is TRBV2; 7 bases align to TRBD1. V lost 6 bases to trimming and J lost 0 bases; unmatched junction nucleotides: 2. This CDR3 comprises 15 residues. Germline assignment: CDR1 SNHLY and CDR2 FYNNEI. Supplemented by reference TRBV2 and TRBJ2-6, the full variable domain reads EPEVTQTPSHQVTQMGQEVILRCVPISNHLYFYWYRQILGQKVEFLVSFYNNEISEKSEIFDDQFSVERPDGSNFTLKIRSTKLEDSAMYFCASRDRTSGANVLTFGAGSRLTVL.

This chain links TRBV18 with TRBJ2-1, with D possibly matching TRBD2 (5 bases). Germline-derived CDR1 and CDR2 are KGHSH and LQKENI. Trimming took 3 bases from V and 9 from J, leaving 9 bases between them. CDR3 length equals 12 residues. CDR3 sequence reads: CASSPLRGEQFF. CDR3 sequence (DNA): TGTGCCAGCTCACCCCTCCGGGGTGAGCAGTTCTTC.

The genes are TRBV6-6 and TRBJ2-7, with D perhaps matching TRBD2 (5 bases). V lost 4 bases and J 3 bases, leaving 7 bases between the germline ends. This CDR3 comprises 12 residues. CDR1 is MNHNY, CDR2 SVGAGI, per germline (reference sequence). This CDR3 reads CASSLRDYEQYF. The CDR3 nucleotides are TGTGCCAGCAGTTTACGGGACTACGAGCAGTACTTC.

CDR3 nucleotide sequence: TGTGCCAGCAGCCTGAGAGGAGGCGCTAGCGGTAACAATGAGCAGTTCTTC. It is translated as CASSLRGGASGNNEQFF. The genes are TRBV4-2 and TRBJ2-1, with 7 bases identical to TRBD2. V dropped 4 bases and J dropped 5; count of bases not matched to a gene: 14. The CDR3 runs to 17 residues. CDR1 and CDR2 from the germline V gene are LGHNA and YNFKEQ.

The chain employs TRBV4-1 and TRBJ2-1; TRBD2 aligns across 12 bases. J lost 7 bases, V lost 2 bases, and 9 bases had no gene match. CDR1 is MGHRA and CDR2 is YSYEKL in the germline V gene. CDR3 length: 17 amino acids. The CDR3 bases are TGCGCCAGCAGCCAACTAACGACTAGCGGGGGTGGTAATGAGCAGTTCTTC. Its translation is CASSQLTTSGGGNEQFF.

The chain links TRBV7-9 to TRBJ1-2; possible D gene TRBD1, 5 bases. The CDR3 extends over 13 amino acids. The V gene lost 4 bases and the J gene lost 6 bases, with 12 bases spanning the gap. Germline lookup yields CDR1 SEHNR and CDR2 FQNEAQ (reference sequence). CDR3 sequence: CASSWQGYDGYTF. The CDR3 nucleotides are TGTGCCAGCAGCTGGCAGGGATACGATGGCTACACCTTC.

The V and J genes are TRBV9 and TRBJ2-7; 8 bases match TRBD1. J lost 3 bases, V lost 4 bases, and 12 bases had no gene match. The V gene's germline CDR1 is SGDLS and CDR2 YYNGEE. There are 16 residues in the CDR3. The CDR3: CASSPRQGLMNYEQYF. The CDR3 region has the DNA TGTGCCAGCAGCCCTAGACAGGGGCTTATGAACTACGAGCAGTACTTC.

The chain is built from TRBV2 and TRBJ2-3; D ambiguous. V lost 9 bases to trimming and J lost 2 bases, with 12 bases between them. CDR3 length equals 13 residues. Germline CDR1 reads SNHLY; CDR2 reads FYNNEI. In DNA form, the CDR3 reads TGTGCCAGTCGAGCCCTACCCACAGATACGCAGTATTTT. It encodes CASRALPTDTQYF.

The chain has TRBV5-1 and TRBJ1-2; D gene unclear. The CDR3 consists of 13 residues. With 2 bases removed from V and 6 bases from J, the gap between germline ends came to 11 bases. Germline V gene data show CDR1 as SGHRS and CDR2 as YFSETQ. CDR3 nucleotides: TGCGCCAGCAGCTTCGGTGGGCTAAATGGCTACACCTTC. Residues: CASSFGGLNGYTF.

The chain carries TRBV27 and TRBJ1-2; D not certain. Germline V gene lookup returns CDR1 MNHEY and CDR2 SMNVEV (reference sequence). CDR3 length: 13 residues. V was shortened by 4 bases and J by 4 bases, with 10 bases between the two germline ends. The DNA of the CDR3 is TGTGCCAGCAGTTCAAAATGGAGCTATGGCTACACCTTC. It specifies CASSSKWSYGYTF.